The sequence of this TCR beta chain was determined in a study of cytomegalovirus exposure and HLA in healthy donors (dated by TCRdb to about 2017). In terms of the full investigation: In an earlier analysis of around 540 of the donors, about 260 Gb of sequence data and 117 million unique TCR beta sequences from about 179 million T cells were reported. Approximately 310 gigabases of sequencing data and tens of millions of unique TCR sequences were included in an early release covering 550 to 800 HLA-typed donors. The genetic ancestry cluster associated with self-reported Caucasian donors included 65% to 90% of the 398 genotyped donors. The aim of the study was to test whether cataloging public T cell receptors could identify signatures of past pathogen exposure. The study profiled the T cell repertoires of more than 500 subjects by immunosequencing and related them to cytomegalovirus serostatus. In addition to the first cohort of 666 subjects, a separate validation cohort of 130 or so different subjects was used. The study combined high-throughput TCR immunosequencing, statistical association of individual TCRs with disease status, and machine learning to predict cytomegalovirus infection status. To study patterns of TCR occurrence, a later analysis re-analyzed previously published TCR beta repertoires from just over 650 donors and added high-resolution HLA genotyping. The later analysis used no new phenotypic data to find candidate immune exposures, relying instead on TCR beta sequences and their occurrence across donors. To decide whether each TCR beta V gene segment behaved as functional or pseudogenic, an earlier analysis of some 580 of the donors relied on high-throughput TCR beta sequencing. Donor age, sex, ethnicity and CMV serostatus were compiled together with the repertoire data. A later genetic analysis used genome-wide SNP genotypes for about three fifths of the 666 donors, treating that subset as a discovery cohort. Every repertoire in the discovery cohort had been generated on one and the same sequencing platform. Class I and class II HLA loci were covered by the typing at four-digit resolution. Typing coverage varied by locus: roughly 620-640 donors for A, B, C, DRB1 and DQB1; roughly 560 for DQA1; approximately 610 for DPA1; more than 450 for DPB1. Five DR-DQ haplotypes were treated as single units for association and clustering because of strong linkage in the cohort. Among about 400 genotyped donors of the cohort, an average of approximately 200,000 unique TCR beta nucleotide sequences was sequenced per donor, of which about 20% were non-productive. Points the paper makes about the study in general: Because HLA typing was missing for some donors at each locus, association tests included only the typed subset. Some IMGT-functional V segments, including TRBV6-2 and TRBV6-3, could not be distinguished by the 87-base-pair reads and were therefore excluded. Strong co-occurrence of HLA alleles, especially DR and DQ, made assigning TCR associations to individual alleles difficult. A cluster of highly shared sequence variants was judged likely to represent a technical artifact of the sequencing pipeline. In a later analysis, the rate of TCR association differed among HLA loci, with DRB1 alleles having the most associated TCRs and HLA-C alleles having the fewest. Across donors, most TCR sequences were observed very rarely, whereas some public TCRs were present in many individuals. According to a later genetic analysis, donors in an Asian-associated ancestry cluster had fewer N-insertions in productive TCRs than the approximately 630-donor mean. Roughly uniform sequencing depth across donors was assumed in presence/absence analyses, although this assumption may not hold. V-gene and J-gene trimming of TCR beta chains was associated with a missense DCLRE1C variant in a later genetic analysis, and the association was replicated in an independent cohort. Three of the identified cytomegalovirus-associated TCR beta chains were confirmed in vitro to be specific for cytomegalovirus antigens. In a later analysis, HLA-associated TCR beta chains were found to be more clonally expanded and to have lower generation probabilities than equally common non-associated chains. A further reported finding was that TCR beta sequences accurately predicted the HLA-A and HLA-B alleles for most subjects in the first cohort. This cohort had only TCR beta chains sequenced, and the lack of alpha or paired-chain data limited which features could be detected. The study listed 150 to 200 TCR beta chains as associated with cytomegalovirus. Over 15 rarely observed V segments, including chromosome 9 orphons, were excluded from the earlier analysis of some 590 of the donors because counts were too low. The only immune exposure information available for the cohort was CMV serostatus. According to the authors, the approach could potentially be generalized to other disease states and immunological phenotypes. According to a later analysis, most CMV-associated TCR beta chains appeared to be HLA-restricted, and the HLA associations seemed to be driven largely by CMV exposure. In a later analysis, 15,000 to 20,000 TCR beta sequences were associated with specific HLA alleles at a false discovery rate of 0.05. A later analysis reported that several top co-occurrence clusters appeared linked to parvovirus B19, influenza, CMV and Epstein-Barr virus. In an earlier analysis of around 600 of the donors, most TCR beta V segments were observed in productive rearrangements about 90% or about 30% of the time, broadly matching IMGT annotations. The classifier was reported to diagnose cytomegalovirus status with high specificity and sensitivity in both the original cohort and the validation cohort. Linkage disequilibrium might explain the correlated functional status among segregating V segments, but an unknown experimental factor could not be excluded.

To note about this clone: Its antigen is currently not known. One base away there is no much larger clone; base qualities are not given.

The cohort was made up of hundreds of healthy bone marrow donors. Cohort members were all nominally healthy when sampled, although unrecorded immune exposures were likely present. The donor tested CMV seropositive and was one of the 289 seropositive cohort members. Every donor gave a peripheral blood sample, and the peripheral blood mononuclear cells from that sample were used for TCR beta sequencing. The Qiagen DNeasy Blood Extraction Kit was used to extract genomic DNA from the blood cell samples. Reading from cysteine to phenylalanine, the CDR3 counts 12 amino acids. Solely the CDR3 DNA is kept, with 36 bases framed from the first base. Trimming removed 0 bases from V and 5 bases from J, leaving 7 bases between the germline ends. The CDR1 and CDR2 encoded by the germline V gene (reference sequence) are GTSNPN and SVGIG. Receptor amplification or capture employed the immunoSEQ multiplex PCR assay. The multiplex PCR relied on a mix of 60 forward primers for TCR Vbeta segments and 13 reverse primers for TCR Jbeta segments. A multiplex PCR assay on genomic DNA amplified the CDR3 region of rearranged TCR beta genes. The Illumina HiSeq System was used to sequence the amplified TCR beta libraries as 87-base-pair reads. The authors' analysis ran thus. A later analysis counted tens of millions of unique TCR beta chains across the 550 to 750 repertoires, and around 9.9 million of these chains were shared by at least two donors. Raw reads were error-corrected and collapsed into unique sequences with a nearest-neighbor algorithm that merged closely related sequences to remove PCR and sequencing errors. CDR3 sequences were aligned to IMGT reference sequences to assign V, D and J gene segments. For a sequence to be retained, a match of at least six nucleotides to both a V gene segment and a J gene segment was required. A rearrangement counted as productive if the CDR3 had no stop codons and remained in frame with V and J, and every other rearrangement counted as non-productive. Following IMGT convention, CDR3 was defined as the stretch from the second conserved V-encoded cysteine to the conserved J-encoded phenylalanine. In an earlier analysis of around 570 of the donors, sequences lacking an unambiguous match to a single V gene segment were excluded. In an earlier analysis of approximately 610 of the donors, V segments were called functional above 56.7% productive rearrangements and were called segregating when the between-donor standard deviation exceeded 5%. To diagnose cytomegalovirus status from the catalog of TCR beta chain sequences, a statistical classification framework was built. In a later analysis, V and J genes were assigned by comparing TCR nucleotide sequences against IMGT/GENE-DB human TR gene sequences. A later analysis assigned CDR3 sequences and most-parsimonious VDJ recombination scenarios with the TCRdist pipeline. In a later analysis, each TCR beta chain was defined by its CDR3 amino acid sequence together with its V-gene family, and reads without a unique V-gene family were excluded. To address suspected cross-contamination and a sequencing artifact, a later analysis removed 592 highly shared, low-generation-probability nucleotide sequences. A later analysis calculated a clonal expansion index for each public chain from normalized within-repertoire ranks of inferred template counts. A later analysis computed generation probabilities with a VDJ recombination model fitted to out-of-frame rearrangements, and checked the results against IGoR. Hypergeometric tests were used in a later analysis to score TCR-TCR, TCR-HLA and TCR-CMV co-occurrence, with a repertoire-size bias correction applied to the TCR pairs. In a later analysis, false discovery rates were estimated by permuting HLA or CMV assignments 20 times. In a later analysis, co-occurring TCRs were grouped using DBSCAN, with TCRdist sequence similarity added in when clustering inside HLA-allele-positive subsets. For co-occurrence clustering, repertoires with fewer than 30,000 or more than 120,000 public chains were excluded, along with four or five repertoires with anomalous nucleotide sharing. TCRdb mirrors the immuneACCESS table, restricted to in-frame sequences. Some clones are absent from its copies; in checked studies, under half trace to an unresolved V gene, and the reason for the others is unknown. Clonal size and the V and J genes are those of that table, whereas D and trimming came from the DNA. In this sample the table shows about 200,000 clones, roughly 80% of which occur a single time. The biggest ten clones account for approximately 5.7% of the sample.

The chain is assembled from TRBV30 and TRBJ2-5, with the identity of the D gene unclear. The TCR originated in a man in his forties in good health and CMV-seropositive. The sample comprised PBMCs. Read as DNA, the sequence is TGTGCCTGGAGTGTAAGAGTTGAGACCCAGTACTTC. Translated, this gives CAWSVRVETQYF.